A selection of T cell receptor beta chains follows, all from one sample in a study of blood T cell repertoires in COVID-19. Generated by immunoSEQ multiplex PCR, the TCRdb table keeps only in-frame clones and is missing some. The data show about 180,000 clones, about 80% seen once. Sequencing was done on a sample of peripheral blood. The source is a human donor in a cohort sampled during active COVID-19. Each CDR3 is given with its conserved first and last residue. The D gene is left open where the match is weak. Where a row states a size, it is once, few, many or the class of an expanded clone; other rows omit it.

v_call	j_call	clone_size	d_call	cdr3_length	cdr3_aa	cdr3_nt
TRBV27	TRBJ2-7	NA	TRBD1	13	CASGDRVLYEQYF	TGTGCCAGCGGGGACAGGGTGCTCTACGAGCAGTACTTC
TRBV2	TRBJ1-2	NA	TRBD1	16	CASPTAGDRGSYGYTF	TGTGCCAGCCCAACCGCAGGGGACAGGGGTTCCTATGGCTACACCTTC
TRBV21-1	TRBJ1-5	NA	NA	13	CASTPDRDQPQHF	TGTGCCAGCACCCCGGACAGGGATCAGCCCCAGCATTTT
TRBV15	TRBJ1-1	NA	TRBD1	16	CATSRDLTGAHTEAFF	TGTGCCACCAGCAGAGACCTTACAGGGGCCCACACTGAAGCTTTCTTT
TRBV5-4	TRBJ1-3	NA	NA	17	CASSLDSRRSSGNTIYF	TGTGCCAGCAGCTTGGATTCCCGAAGGAGCTCTGGAAACACCATATATTTT
TRBV27	TRBJ2-7	NA	TRBD1	13	CATATGGSNEQYF	TGTGCCACCGCGACAGGGGGGTCCAACGAGCAGTACTTC
TRBV7-2	TRBJ2-7	NA	TRBD2	13	CASSLGLADEQYF	TGTGCCAGCAGCTTAGGACTAGCGGACGAGCAGTACTTC
TRBV7-2	TRBJ2-2	NA	NA	14	CASSPTQNTGELFF	TGTGCCAGCAGCCCGACACAGAACACCGGGGAGCTGTTTTTT
TRBV4-2	TRBJ1-5	NA	NA	15	CASSQQGRGDQPQHF	TGTGCCAGCAGCCAGCAGGGACGGGGGGATCAGCCCCAGCATTTT
TRBV5-4	TRBJ2-3	NA	TRBD2	17	CASSLDGGLAGANTQYF	TGTGCCAGCAGCTTGGACGGGGGACTAGCGGGAGCAAATACGCAGTATTTT
TRBV7-2	TRBJ1-5	many	NA	16	CASSSPGRGGNQPQHF	TGTGCCAGCAGCTCCCCGGGGAGAGGTGGCAATCAGCCCCAGCATTTT
TRBV24-1	TRBJ1-2	NA	TRBD1	16	CATSAGQGSGNYGYTF	TGTGCCACCAGTGCCGGACAGGGCTCAGGGAACTATGGCTACACCTTC
TRBV11-2	TRBJ2-7	few	TRBD1	13	CASSADRFYEQYF	TGTGCCAGCAGCGCGGACAGGTTCTACGAGCAGTACTTC
TRBV4-3	TRBJ2-1	NA	TRBD2	19	CASSQEGPNAGGTYNEQFF	TGCGCCAGCAGCCAAGAGGGTCCGAATGCGGGAGGGACCTACAATGAGCAGTTCTTC
TRBV9	TRBJ2-7	NA	TRBD2	15	CASSRAGGLSTEQYF	TGTGCCAGCAGCAGAGCCGGGGGGTTAAGTACGGAGCAGTACTTC
TRBV25-1	TRBJ1-1	NA	NA	15	CASSLPGHTNTEAFF	TGTGCCAGCAGCCTTCCGGGACACACGAACACTGAAGCTTTCTTT
TRBV6-2/TRBV6-3	TRBJ2-7	NA	NA	13	CASSFAGQDEQYF	TGTGCCAGCAGTTTTGCAGGGCAGGACGAGCAGTACTTC
TRBV6-5	TRBJ2-3	NA	NA	14	CASSLQGRTDTQYF	TGTGCCAGCAGTCTCCAGGGGCGCACAGATACGCAGTATTTT
TRBV7-9	TRBJ2-7	NA	NA	16	CASSPYDSSGSYEQYF	TGTGCCAGCAGCCCGTACGATTCCTCGGGCTCCTACGAGCAGTACTTC
TRBV5-8	TRBJ2-5	NA	NA	13	CASSRGQRETQYF	TGTGCCAGCAGCCGTGGACAAAGAGAGACCCAGTACTTC
TRBV27	TRBJ1-2	few	TRBD1	16	CASSPTTGTGSTGYTF	TGTGCCAGCAGTCCTACTACCGGGACAGGGTCTACTGGCTACACCTTC
TRBV18	TRBJ1-3	NA	TRBD1	17	CASSPRDRASSGNTIYF	TGTGCCAGCTCACCACGGGACAGGGCCTCCTCTGGAAACACCATATATTTT
TRBV12-3/TRBV12-4	TRBJ1-6	few	NA	12	CASSFISQKLHF	TGTGCCAGCAGTTTCATCTCCCAGAAACTCCACTTT
TRBV2	TRBJ2-7	NA	NA	10	CASRTGKQYF	TGTGCCAGCCGCACAGGGAAGCAGTACTTC
TRBV5-1	TRBJ2-7	NA	NA	15	CASSRGEGLTYEQYF	TGCGCCAGCAGCAGGGGGGAGGGACTCACCTACGAGCAGTACTTC
TRBV5-6	TRBJ2-3	NA	TRBD2	14	CASSPAGGLDTQYF	TGTGCCAGCAGCCCAGCGGGGGGGCTGGATACGCAGTATTTT
TRBV5-1	TRBJ1-3	few	TRBD1	15	CASSLDRGPGNTIYF	TGCGCCAGCAGCTTGGACAGGGGGCCCGGAAACACCATATATTTT